Listed here are 7 T cell receptor beta chains from one sample, sequenced in a study of blood T cell repertoires in COVID-19. The protocol was immunoSEQ multiplex PCR, while the TCRdb copy is restricted to in-frame clones and leaves out a portion. The sample shows some 130,000 clones, about 86% of them seen only once. Sequencing was done on a sample of PBMCs or T cells enriched from blood (not recorded which). Source of these receptors: a man between 40 and 49 years old with acute COVID-19.

The chain has TRBV7-3 and TRBJ2-3, with a tentative D call TRBD2 (5 bases). The V end was cut by 5 bases, the J end by 11 bases, with 17 bases between. The CDR3 length is 13 residues. Germline V gene lookup returns CDR1 SGHTA and CDR2 FQGTGA. CDR3 sequence (DNA): TGTGCCAGCAGCCCCGACTACCTTTCCTTGCAGTATTTT. This sequence encodes CASSPDYLSLQYF. The whole variable domain, filled in from reference TRBV7-3 and TRBJ2-3, reads GAGVSQTPSNKVTEKGKYVELRCDPISGHTALYWYRQSLGQGPEFLIYFQGTGAADDSGLPNDRFFAVRPEGSVSTLKIQRTERGDSAVYLCASSPDYLSLQYFGPGTRLTVL.

The chain has TRBV15 and TRBJ2-1, with a weak D call TRBD2 (6 bases). The V end lost 5 bases, the J end lost 4 bases, and 9 bases lay between the germline ends. This CDR3 has 13 amino acids. The germline V gene encodes CDR1 LNHNV and CDR2 YYDKDF (reference sequence). The CDR3 DNA sequence: TGTGCCACCAGCGGGACTTTTTACAATGAGCAGTTCTTC. This sequence encodes CATSGTFYNEQFF.

The chain joins TRBV7-2 to TRBJ1-2; TRBD1 might be the D (6 bases). Looked up from germline, CDR1 is SGHTA and CDR2 is FQGNSA. Between the trimmed V and J ends, which lost 4 bases and 2 bases, there was a span of 17 bases. This CDR3 has 16 amino acids. The CDR3 sequence is CASSSVGLGANYGYTF. DNA for the CDR3: TGTGCCAGCAGCTCTGTGGGTCTGGGGGCAAACTATGGCTACACCTTC. Using reference TRBV7-2 and TRBJ1-2 for the parts outside the CDR3, the full variable domain is GAGVSQSPSNKVTEKGKDVELRCDPISGHTALYWYRQSLGQGLEFLIYFQGNSAPDKSGLPSDRFSAERTGGSVSTLTIQRTQQEDSAVYLCASSSVGLGANYGYTFGSGTRLTVV.

V and J are TRBV19 and TRBJ2-6; tentatively, D is TRBD1 (6 bases). CDR1 LNHDA and CDR2 SQIVND come from the germline V gene (reference sequence). The V end was cut by 5 bases, the J end by 4 bases, with 15 bases between. This CDR3 contains 16 residues. Written as DNA, the CDR3 is TGTGCCAGTAGTGGACGCAGGGGAGCCGGGGCCAACGTCCTGACTTTC. Its protein product is CASSGRRGAGANVLTF.

The rearrangement links TRBV10-2 to TRBJ2-7, with 11 positions matching TRBD1. This CDR3 has 12 residues. The V and J ends lost 8 bases and 4 bases, in that order; junction bases with no gene match: 1. Germline V CDR1 and CDR2: WSHSY, SAAADI. The CDR3 is CASGQGAYEQYF. The DNA for the CDR3 is TGCGCCAGCGGACAGGGGGCGTACGAGCAGTACTTC.

This clone was seen more than once but under ten times. This chain uses TRBV11-2 with TRBJ2-1; 8 nucleotides line up with TRBD1. Germline V CDR1 and CDR2: SGHAT, FQNNGV. This CDR3 has 13 amino acids. V was clipped by 4 bases and J by 9 bases; unmatched bases: 5. The CDR3 DNA is TGTGCCAGCAGCTCCCTGGACAGGGCTGAGCAGTTCTTC. This encodes CASSSLDRAEQFF. Based on the CDR3 plus reference TRBV11-2 and TRBJ2-1, the full variable domain is EAGVAQSPRYKIIEKRQSVAFWCNPISGHATLYWYQQILGQGPKLLIQFQNNGVVDDSQLPKDRFSAERLKGVDSTLKIQPAKLEDSAVYLCASSSLDRAEQFFGPGTRLTVL.

This clone was seen once. The chain has TRBV28 and TRBJ1-1, with D perhaps matching TRBD1 (5 bases). Trimming left V 4 bases short and J 5 bases short, with 17 bases between. Germline assignment: CDR1 MDHEN and CDR2 SYDVKM. CDR3 length: 15 amino acids. The CDR3 nucleotides are TGTGCCAGCAGTTCCCCGGAGACAGCGGGAACTGAAGCTTTCTTT. Translating it yields CASSSPETAGTEAFF.